A single TCR beta chain is shown here with its context. Its antigen specificity is not known. No qualities accompany the bases; no much larger clone lies one base away. The cohort consisted of 666 healthy bone marrow donors. At the time of sampling, all cohort members were nominally healthy, though unrecorded immune exposures were likely present. The donor was CMV seronegative and was included in the group of around 320 seronegative cohort members. Each donor provided a peripheral blood sample, and peripheral blood mononuclear cells were used for TCR beta sequencing. The Qiagen DNeasy Blood Extraction Kit was used to extract genomic DNA from the blood cell samples. These data originate in a study of cytomegalovirus exposure and HLA in healthy donors (dated 2017 in TCRdb). As for the study more broadly: In an earlier analysis of some 550 of the donors, 250 to 300 Gb of sequence data and roughly 100 million unique TCR beta sequences from 150 million to 200 million T cells were reported. An early release that covered fewer than 750 HLA-typed donors contained approximately 300 gigabases of sequencing data and tens of millions of unique TCR sequences. Of the roughly 400 genotyped donors, approximately 80% were placed in the genetic ancestry cluster associated with self-reported Caucasian donors. The study aimed to test whether cataloging public T cell receptors could reveal signatures of past pathogen exposure. The study profiled the T cell repertoires of hundreds of subjects by immunosequencing and related them to cytomegalovirus serostatus. Besides the first cohort of 666 subjects, a separate validation cohort made up of 120 different subjects was used. To predict cytomegalovirus infection status, the study brought together high-throughput TCR immunosequencing, statistical association of individual TCRs with disease status, and machine learning. To study patterns of TCR occurrence, a later analysis re-analyzed previously published TCR beta repertoires from more than 550 donors and added high-resolution HLA genotyping. The later analysis used no new phenotypic data to find candidate immune exposures, relying instead on TCR beta sequences and their occurrence across donors. An earlier analysis of approximately 640 of the donors applied high-throughput TCR beta sequencing to assess whether each TCR beta V gene segment acted as functional or pseudogenic. Donor age, sex, ethnicity and CMV serostatus were compiled together with the repertoire data. In a later genetic analysis, genome-wide SNP genotypes for about 55% of the roughly 700 donors were used, and that subset was treated as a discovery cohort. All discovery cohort repertoires had been generated using a single sequencing platform. HLA typing included class I and class II loci at four-digit resolution. Typing coverage varied by locus: roughly 620-640 donors for A, B, C, DRB1 and DQB1; more than 500 for DQA1; about 570 for DPA1; around 450 for DPB1. Five DR-DQ haplotypes were treated as single units for association and clustering because of strong linkage in the cohort. Among 398 genotyped donors of the cohort, an average of 235,054 unique TCR beta nucleotide sequences were sequenced per donor, roughly a sixth of them non-productive.

Study-wide conclusions, independent of this receptor: Roughly uniform sequencing depth across donors was assumed in presence/absence analyses, although this assumption may not hold. Only TCR beta chains were sequenced in this cohort, and the absence of alpha or paired-chain data limited detectable features. Specific HLA alleles were associated with 15,000 to 20,000 TCR beta sequences at a false discovery rate of 0.05 in a later analysis. A further reported finding was that TCR beta sequences accurately predicted the HLA-A and HLA-B alleles for most subjects in the first cohort. According to the authors, the approach could potentially be generalized to other disease states and immunological phenotypes. In an earlier analysis of 587 of the donors, most TCR beta V segments appeared in productive rearrangements about 90% or about 30% of the time, broadly matching IMGT annotations. A later analysis found that HLA-associated TCR beta chains were more clonally expanded and had lower generation probabilities than equally common non-associated chains. An association between a missense DCLRE1C variant and V-gene and J-gene trimming of TCR beta chains was found in a later genetic analysis and replicated in an independent cohort. While some public TCRs were present in many individuals, most TCR sequences turned up only very rarely across donors. A later analysis found that most CMV-associated TCR beta chains appeared HLA-restricted, with HLA associations seemingly driven largely by CMV exposure. A cluster of highly shared sequence variants was judged likely to be a technical artifact of the sequencing pipeline. In the study, about 150 TCR beta chains were listed as associated with cytomegalovirus. Strong co-occurrence of HLA alleles, especially DR and DQ, made assigning TCR associations to individual alleles difficult. A later analysis reported that several top co-occurrence clusters appeared linked to parvovirus B19, influenza, CMV and Epstein-Barr virus. The earlier analysis of 587 of the donors excluded about 16 rarely observed V segments, including chromosome 9 orphons, because counts were too low. The classifier was reported to diagnose cytomegalovirus status with high specificity and sensitivity in both the original and validation cohorts. Because HLA typing was missing for some donors at each locus, association tests included only the typed subset. Linkage disequilibrium might explain the correlated functional status among segregating V segments, but an unknown experimental factor could not be ruled out. In a later analysis, TCR association rates were found to vary across HLA loci, with the most associated TCRs seen for DRB1 alleles and the fewest for HLA-C alleles. The only immune exposure information available for the cohort was CMV serostatus. In vitro tests confirmed that a few of the cytomegalovirus-associated TCR beta chains recognize cytomegalovirus antigens. Compared with the roughly 700-donor mean, donors in an Asian-associated ancestry cluster had fewer N-insertions in productive TCRs, according to a later genetic analysis.

The method was the immunoSEQ multiplex PCR assay. For the multiplex PCR, a mixture combining 60 forward primers for TCR Vbeta segments and 13 reverse primers for TCR Jbeta segments was used. Amplification of the CDR3 region of rearranged TCR beta genes was performed with a multiplex PCR assay on genomic DNA. Amplified TCR beta libraries were sequenced as 87-base-pair reads on the Illumina HiSeq System. In the original analysis: In a later analysis, some 80 million unique TCR beta chains were counted across the 500 to 700 repertoires, and roughly 10 million of these chains were shared by at least two donors. To remove PCR and sequencing errors, raw reads were error-corrected and collapsed into unique sequences using a nearest-neighbor algorithm that merged closely related sequences. CDR3 sequences were aligned to IMGT reference sequences to assign V, D and J gene segments. For a sequence to be retained, a match of at least six nucleotides was required to both a V gene segment and a J gene segment. A rearrangement was called productive if the CDR3 had no stop codons and remained in frame with V and J, and every other rearrangement was called non-productive. CDR3 was defined by IMGT convention, running from the second conserved V-encoded cysteine to the conserved J-encoded phenylalanine. The earlier analysis of about 610 of the donors excluded any sequence lacking an unambiguous match to a single V gene segment. An earlier analysis of a few hundred of the donors called V segments functional above 56.7% productive rearrangements and segregating when the between-donor standard deviation exceeded 5%. A statistical classification framework was built to diagnose cytomegalovirus status from the catalog of TCR beta chain sequences. In a later analysis, TCR nucleotide sequences were compared against IMGT/GENE-DB human TR gene sequences so that V and J genes could be assigned. The TCRdist pipeline was used in a later analysis to assign CDR3 sequences and most-parsimonious VDJ recombination scenarios. In a later analysis, each TCR beta chain was defined by its CDR3 amino acid sequence together with its V-gene family, and reads without a unique V-gene family were excluded. In a later analysis, around 600 highly shared, low-generation-probability nucleotide sequences were removed to address suspected cross-contamination and a sequencing artifact. In a later analysis, a clonal expansion index was calculated for each public chain from normalized within-repertoire ranks of inferred template counts. Generation probabilities in a later analysis came from a VDJ recombination model fitted to out-of-frame rearrangements, and those results were checked against IGoR. Hypergeometric tests were used in a later analysis to score TCR-TCR, TCR-HLA and TCR-CMV co-occurrence, with a repertoire-size bias correction applied to the TCR pairs. False discovery rates were estimated in a later analysis by permuting HLA or CMV assignments 20 times. A later analysis grouped co-occurring TCRs with DBSCAN, adding TCRdist sequence similarity when clustering within HLA-allele-positive subsets. Repertoires with fewer than 30,000 or more than 120,000 public chains were left out of co-occurrence clustering, as were a handful of repertoires with anomalous nucleotide sharing. TCRdb stores this immuneACCESS table with in-frame sequences only. Part of the clones is absent; in the studies checked, under half of the shortfall reflects unresolved V genes, and no reason is known for the rest. For V, J and clone size, that table is used; D and trimming come from the DNA. For this sample the table gives over 110,000 clones, of which approximately 83% were detected only once. The ten most abundant clones make up less than 3% of the sample.

What was sequenced was PBMCs. This receptor was identified in a male donor in good health and CMV-seronegative.

The encoded CDR3 is CASSLSGDSYEQYF. The DNA sequence follows: TGTGCCAGCAGCTTATCGGGGGACTCCTACGAGCAGTACTTC. Here the chain combines TRBV7-9 and TRBJ2-7; TRBD2 is a weak D gene call, 6 bases matching. The CDR3, cysteine through phenylalanine, is 14 amino acids long. The DNA shown is the 42-base CDR3, in frame from base 1. CDR1 is given as SEHNR and CDR2 as FQNEAQ, both from the germline V gene (reference sequence). V is reduced by 2 bases and J by 0 bases, leaving a spacing of 8 bases between them.